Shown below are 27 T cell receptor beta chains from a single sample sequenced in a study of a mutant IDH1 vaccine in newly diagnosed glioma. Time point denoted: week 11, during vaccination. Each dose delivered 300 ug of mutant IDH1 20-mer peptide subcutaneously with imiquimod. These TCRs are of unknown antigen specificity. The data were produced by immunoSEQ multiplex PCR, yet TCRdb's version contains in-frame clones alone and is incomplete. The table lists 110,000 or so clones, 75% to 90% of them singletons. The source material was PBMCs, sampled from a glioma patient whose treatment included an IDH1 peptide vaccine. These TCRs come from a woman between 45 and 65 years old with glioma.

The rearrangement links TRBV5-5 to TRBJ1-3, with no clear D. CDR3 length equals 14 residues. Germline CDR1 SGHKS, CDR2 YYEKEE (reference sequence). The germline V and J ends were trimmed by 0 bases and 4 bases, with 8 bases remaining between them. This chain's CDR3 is CASSLVQAGNTIYF. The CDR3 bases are TGTGCCAGCAGCTTGGTTCAGGCCGGAAACACCATATATTTT.

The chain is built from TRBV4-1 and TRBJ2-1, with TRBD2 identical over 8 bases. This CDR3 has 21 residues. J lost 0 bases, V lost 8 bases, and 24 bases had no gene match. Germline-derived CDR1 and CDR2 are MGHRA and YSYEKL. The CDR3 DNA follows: TGCGCCAGCGGCCCGCGATACGGTGGGAGGGCCGGGGGGGGCTCCTACAATGAGCAGTTCTTC. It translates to CASGPRYGGRAGGGSYNEQFF.

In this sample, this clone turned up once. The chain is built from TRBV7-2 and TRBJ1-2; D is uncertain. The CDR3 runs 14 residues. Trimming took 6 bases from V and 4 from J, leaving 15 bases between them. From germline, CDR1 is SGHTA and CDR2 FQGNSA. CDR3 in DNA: TGTGCCAGCAGTTTTCCACAGAGCTTCTATGGCTACACCTTC. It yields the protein CASSFPQSFYGYTF.

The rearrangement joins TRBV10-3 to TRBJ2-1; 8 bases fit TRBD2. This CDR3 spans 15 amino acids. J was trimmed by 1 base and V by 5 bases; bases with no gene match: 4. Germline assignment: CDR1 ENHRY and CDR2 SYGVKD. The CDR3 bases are TGTGCCATCAGTCCAGAGCGGGAGTCCTACAATGAGCAGTTCTTC. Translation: CAISPERESYNEQFF.

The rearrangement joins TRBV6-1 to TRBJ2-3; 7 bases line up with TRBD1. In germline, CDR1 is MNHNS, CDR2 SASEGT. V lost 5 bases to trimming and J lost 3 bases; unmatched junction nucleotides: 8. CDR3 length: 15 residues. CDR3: CASSTTQGWTDTQYF. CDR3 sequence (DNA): TGTGCCAGCAGTACCACACAGGGGTGGACAGATACGCAGTATTTT.

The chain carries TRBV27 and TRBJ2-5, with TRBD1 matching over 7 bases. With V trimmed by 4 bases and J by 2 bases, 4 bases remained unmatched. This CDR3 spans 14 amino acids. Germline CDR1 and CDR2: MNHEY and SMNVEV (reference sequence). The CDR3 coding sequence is TGTGCCAGCAGTTATGACAGGGCACAAGAGACCCAGTACTTC. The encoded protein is CASSYDRAQETQYF.

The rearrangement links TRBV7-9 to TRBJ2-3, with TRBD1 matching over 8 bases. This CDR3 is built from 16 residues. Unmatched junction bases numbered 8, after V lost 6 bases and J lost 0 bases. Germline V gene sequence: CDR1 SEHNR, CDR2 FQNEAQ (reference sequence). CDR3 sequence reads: CASRPPGGASTDTQYF. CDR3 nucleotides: TGTGCCAGCAGGCCGCCAGGGGGCGCGAGCACAGATACGCAGTATTTT.

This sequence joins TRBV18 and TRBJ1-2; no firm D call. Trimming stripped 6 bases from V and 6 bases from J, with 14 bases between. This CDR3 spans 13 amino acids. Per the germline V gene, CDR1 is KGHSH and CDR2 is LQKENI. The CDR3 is CASSRRREDGYTF. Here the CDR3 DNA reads TGTGCCAGCTCCCGACGGAGGGAGGATGGCTACACCTTC.

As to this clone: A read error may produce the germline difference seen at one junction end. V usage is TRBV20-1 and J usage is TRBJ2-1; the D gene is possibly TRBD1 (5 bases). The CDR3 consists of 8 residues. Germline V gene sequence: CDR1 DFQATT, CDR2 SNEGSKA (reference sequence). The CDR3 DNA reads TGCAGTTGGCAGGGAAGGATCTTC. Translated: CSWQGRIF.

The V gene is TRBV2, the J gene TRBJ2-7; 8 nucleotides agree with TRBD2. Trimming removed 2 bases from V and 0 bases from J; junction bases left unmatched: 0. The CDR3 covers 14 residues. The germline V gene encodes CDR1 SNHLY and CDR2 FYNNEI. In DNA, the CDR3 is TGTGCCAGCAGTGAAAGCGGGAGCTCCTACGAGCAGTACTTC. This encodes CASSESGSSYEQYF.

CDR3 nucleotides: TGTGCCAGCAGCCCACTGCGGACAACTTACAATGAGCAGTTCTTC. This translates into CASSPLRTTYNEQFF. The genes are TRBV28 and TRBJ2-1; D may be TRBD1 (5 bases). The CDR3 totals 15 residues. Trimming stripped 6 bases from V and 4 bases from J, with 16 bases between. Germline V gives CDR1 MDHEN, CDR2 SYDVKM. Complete variable domain (other parts from reference TRBV28 and TRBJ2-1): DVKVTQSSRYLVKRTGEKVFLECVQDMDHENMFWYRQDPGLGLRLIYFSYDVKMKEKGDIPEGYSVSREKKERFSLILESASTNQTSMYLCASSPLRTTYNEQFFGPGTRLTVL.

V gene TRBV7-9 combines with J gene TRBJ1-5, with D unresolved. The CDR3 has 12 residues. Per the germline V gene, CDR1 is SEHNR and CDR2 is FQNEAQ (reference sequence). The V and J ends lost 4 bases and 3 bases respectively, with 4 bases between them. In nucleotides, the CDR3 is TGTGCCAGCAGCTGGGACAATCAGCCCCAGCATTTT. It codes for CASSWDNQPQHF.

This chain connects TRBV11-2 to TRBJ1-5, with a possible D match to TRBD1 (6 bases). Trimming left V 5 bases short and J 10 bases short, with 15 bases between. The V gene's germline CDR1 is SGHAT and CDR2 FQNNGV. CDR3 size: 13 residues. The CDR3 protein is CASSAGGGGPQHF. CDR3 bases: TGTGCCAGCAGCGCGGGAGGGGGGGGACCCCAGCATTTT.

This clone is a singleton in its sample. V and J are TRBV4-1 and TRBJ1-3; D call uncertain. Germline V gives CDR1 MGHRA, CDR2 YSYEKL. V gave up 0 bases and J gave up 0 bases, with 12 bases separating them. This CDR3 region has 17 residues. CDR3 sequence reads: CASSQDGQIISGNTIYF. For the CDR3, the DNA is TGCGCCAGCAGCCAAGACGGCCAGATCATCTCTGGAAACACCATATATTTT.

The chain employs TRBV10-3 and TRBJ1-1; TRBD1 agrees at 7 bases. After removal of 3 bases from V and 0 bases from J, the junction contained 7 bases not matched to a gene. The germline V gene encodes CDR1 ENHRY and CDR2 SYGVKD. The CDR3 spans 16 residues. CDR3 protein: CAISDHRGIMNTEAFF. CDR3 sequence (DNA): TGTGCCATCAGTGACCACAGGGGTATAATGAACACTGAAGCTTTCTTT.

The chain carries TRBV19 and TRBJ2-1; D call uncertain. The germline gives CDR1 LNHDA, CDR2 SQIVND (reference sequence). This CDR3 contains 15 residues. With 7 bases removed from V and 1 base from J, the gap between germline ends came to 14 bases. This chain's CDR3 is CASTPTLFSYNEQFF. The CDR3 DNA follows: TGTGCCAGTACTCCGACACTATTTTCCTACAATGAGCAGTTCTTC.

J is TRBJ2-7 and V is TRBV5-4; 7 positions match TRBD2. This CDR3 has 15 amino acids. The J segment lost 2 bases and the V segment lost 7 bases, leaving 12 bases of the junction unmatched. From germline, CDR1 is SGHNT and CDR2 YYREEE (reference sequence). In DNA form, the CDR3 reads TGTGCCAGCCCCCTTAAAGGCGGGAGAACCTACGAGCAGTACTTC. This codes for CASPLKGGRTYEQYF.

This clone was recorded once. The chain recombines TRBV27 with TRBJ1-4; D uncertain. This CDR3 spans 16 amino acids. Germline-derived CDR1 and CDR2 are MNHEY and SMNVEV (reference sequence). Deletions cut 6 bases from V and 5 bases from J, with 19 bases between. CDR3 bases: TGTGCCAGCAGCTACTTATTACCTCTTTCGAATGAAAAACTGTTTTTT. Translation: CASSYLLPLSNEKLFF.

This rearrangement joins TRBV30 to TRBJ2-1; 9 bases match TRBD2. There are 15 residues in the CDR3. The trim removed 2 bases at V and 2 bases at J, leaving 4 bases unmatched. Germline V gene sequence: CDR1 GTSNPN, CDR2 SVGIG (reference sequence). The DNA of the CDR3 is TGTGCCTGGAGTCTTCTAGCGGGAACCTACAATGAGCAGTTCTTC. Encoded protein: CAWSLLAGTYNEQFF.

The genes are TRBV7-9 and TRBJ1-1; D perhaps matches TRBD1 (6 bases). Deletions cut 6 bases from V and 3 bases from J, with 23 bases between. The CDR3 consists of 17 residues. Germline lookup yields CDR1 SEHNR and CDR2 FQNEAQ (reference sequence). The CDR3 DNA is TGTGCCAGCAGATACTTCAGGGGAGACTGGGAGGACACTGAAGCTTTCTTT. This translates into CASRYFRGDWEDTEAFF. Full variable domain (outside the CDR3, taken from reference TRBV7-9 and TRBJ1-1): DTGVSQNPRHKITKRGQNVTFRCDPISEHNRLYWYRQTLGQGPEFLTYFQNEAQLEKSRLLSDRFSAERPKGSFSTLEIQRTEQGDSAMYLCASRYFRGDWEDTEAFFGQGTRLTVV.

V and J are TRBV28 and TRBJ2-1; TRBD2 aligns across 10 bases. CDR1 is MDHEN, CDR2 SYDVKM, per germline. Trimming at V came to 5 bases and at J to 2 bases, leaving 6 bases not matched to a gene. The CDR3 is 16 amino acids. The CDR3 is CASSPRGTSAYNEQFF. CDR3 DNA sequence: TGTGCCAGCAGTCCCAGAGGGACTAGCGCCTACAATGAGCAGTTCTTC.

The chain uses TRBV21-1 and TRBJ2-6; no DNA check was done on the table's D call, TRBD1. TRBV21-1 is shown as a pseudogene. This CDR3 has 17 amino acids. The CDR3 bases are TGTGCCAGCAGCAAGGAACAGGGGGCGGTTGGGGCCAACGTCCTGACTTTC. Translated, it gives CASSKEQGAVGANVLTF.

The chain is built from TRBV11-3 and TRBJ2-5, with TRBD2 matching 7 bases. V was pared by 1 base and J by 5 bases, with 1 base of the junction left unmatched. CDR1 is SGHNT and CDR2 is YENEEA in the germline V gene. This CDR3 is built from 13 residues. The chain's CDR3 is CASSLGGSETQYF. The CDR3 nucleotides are TGTGCCAGCAGCTTAGGCGGGAGTGAGACCCAGTACTTC.

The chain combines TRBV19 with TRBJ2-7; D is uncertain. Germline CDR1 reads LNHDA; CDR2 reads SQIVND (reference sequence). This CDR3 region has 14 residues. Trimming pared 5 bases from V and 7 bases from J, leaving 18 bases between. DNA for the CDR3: TGTGCCAGTAGTGCGACCGGATCCTCCAGAGAGCAGTACTTC. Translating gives CASSATGSSREQYF.

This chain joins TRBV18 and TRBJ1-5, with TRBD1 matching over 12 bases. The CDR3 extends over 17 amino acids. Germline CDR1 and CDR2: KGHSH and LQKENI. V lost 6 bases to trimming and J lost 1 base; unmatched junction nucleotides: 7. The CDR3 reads CASSPGQGAKSNQPQHF. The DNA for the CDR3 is TGTGCCAGCTCCCCGGGACAGGGGGCGAAAAGCAATCAGCCCCAGCATTTT. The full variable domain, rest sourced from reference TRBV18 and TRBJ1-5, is NAGVMQNPRHLVRRRGQEARLRCSPMKGHSHVYWYRQLPEEGLKFMVYLQKENIIDESGMPKERFSAEFPKEGPSILRIQQVVRGDSAAYFCASSPGQGAKSNQPQHFGDGTRLSIL.

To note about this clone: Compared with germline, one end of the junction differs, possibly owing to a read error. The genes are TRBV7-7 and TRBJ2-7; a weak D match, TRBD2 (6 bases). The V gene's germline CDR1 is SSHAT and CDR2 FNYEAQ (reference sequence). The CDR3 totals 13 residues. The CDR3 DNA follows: TGTGCTAGCAGCTTAGTGGCGGGAAGAGAGCAGTACTTC. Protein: CASSLVAGREQYF.

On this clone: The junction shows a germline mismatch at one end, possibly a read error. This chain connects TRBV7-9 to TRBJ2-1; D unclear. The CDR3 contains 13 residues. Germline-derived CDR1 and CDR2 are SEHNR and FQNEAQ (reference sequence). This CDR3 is CASSPVGYNGQFF. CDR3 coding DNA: TGTGCCAGCAGCCCGGTGGGGTACAATGGGCAGTTCTTC.